This T cell receptor beta chain was identified in a study of post-analysis software for immune sequencing data. General study results and limits: TRBV5-6, TRBV5-1 and TRBV20-1 belonged to a set of roughly 5 TRBV segments that were more frequent in patients than controls.

Germline CDR1 reads SGDLS; CDR2 reads YYNGEE. V was shortened by 2 bases and J by 4 bases, with 13 bases between the two germline ends. The CDR3 totals 15 residues. On this clonotype itself: What it binds is unknown.

Unique molecular identifiers were carried by the TCR beta cDNA libraries. TCRdb reanalysed the PCR reads using MiXCR and keeps one entry per CDR3 protein. The table shows approximately 770,000 distinct CDR3 sequences, with more than 45% occurring only once. This receptor was identified in a girl under 18 with multiple sclerosis. The V and J genes are TRBV9 and TRBJ2-1; D perhaps matches TRBD1 (6 bases). The sequencing input was blood. The CDR3 is CASSVQQGIYNEQFF. As DNA, the CDR3 is TGTGCCAGCAGCGTCCAACAGGGAATATACAATGAGCAGTTCTTC.